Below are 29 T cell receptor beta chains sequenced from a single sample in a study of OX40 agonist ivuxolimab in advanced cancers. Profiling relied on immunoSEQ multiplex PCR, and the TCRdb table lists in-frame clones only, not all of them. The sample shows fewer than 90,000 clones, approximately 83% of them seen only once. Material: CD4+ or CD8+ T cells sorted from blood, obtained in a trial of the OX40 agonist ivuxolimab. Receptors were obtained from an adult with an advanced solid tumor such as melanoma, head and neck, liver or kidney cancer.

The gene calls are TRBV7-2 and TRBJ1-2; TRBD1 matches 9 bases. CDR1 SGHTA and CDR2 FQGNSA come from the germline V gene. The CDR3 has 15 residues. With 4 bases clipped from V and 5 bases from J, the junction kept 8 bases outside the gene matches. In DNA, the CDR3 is TGTGCCAGCAGCTCCCGGGACAGGGCAGTTTATGGCTACACCTTC. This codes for CASSSRDRAVYGYTF. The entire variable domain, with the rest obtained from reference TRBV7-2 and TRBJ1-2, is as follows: GAGVSQSPSNKVTEKGKDVELRCDPISGHTALYWYRQSLGQGLEFLIYFQGNSAPDKSGLPSDRFSAERTGGSVSTLTIQRTQQEDSAVYLCASSSRDRAVYGYTFGSGTRLTVV.

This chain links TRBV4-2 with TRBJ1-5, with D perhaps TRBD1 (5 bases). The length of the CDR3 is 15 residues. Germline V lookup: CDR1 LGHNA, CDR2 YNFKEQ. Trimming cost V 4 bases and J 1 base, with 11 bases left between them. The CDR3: CASSPRGDSNQPQHF. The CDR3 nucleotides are TGTGCCAGCAGCCCCCGGGGGGACAGCAATCAGCCCCAGCATTTT.

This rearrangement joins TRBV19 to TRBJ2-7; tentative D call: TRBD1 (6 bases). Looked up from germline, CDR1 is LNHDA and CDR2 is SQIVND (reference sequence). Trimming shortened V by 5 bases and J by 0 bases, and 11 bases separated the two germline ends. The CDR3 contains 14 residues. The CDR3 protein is CASSVRGNSYEQYF. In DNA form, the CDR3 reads TGTGCCAGTAGTGTCAGGGGAAACTCCTACGAGCAGTACTTC.

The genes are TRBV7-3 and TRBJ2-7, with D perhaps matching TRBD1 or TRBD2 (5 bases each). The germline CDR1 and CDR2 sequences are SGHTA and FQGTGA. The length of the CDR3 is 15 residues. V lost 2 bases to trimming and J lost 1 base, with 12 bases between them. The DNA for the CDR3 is TGTGCCAGCAGCTTATCCGGGACGGAATCCTACGAGCAGTACTTC. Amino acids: CASSLSGTESYEQYF.

Here the CDR3 DNA reads TGTGCCAGCAGCTTGAGGGCAGGGAGGGGAGATACGCAGTATTTT. Protein sequence: CASSLRAGRGDTQYF. The rearrangement joins TRBV5-6 to TRBJ2-3; 7 nucleotides agree with TRBD2. J gave up 5 bases and V 1 base, and 7 bases lay outside the gene matches. Per the germline V gene, CDR1 is SGHDT and CDR2 is YYEEEE. The CDR3 is made up of 15 amino acids.

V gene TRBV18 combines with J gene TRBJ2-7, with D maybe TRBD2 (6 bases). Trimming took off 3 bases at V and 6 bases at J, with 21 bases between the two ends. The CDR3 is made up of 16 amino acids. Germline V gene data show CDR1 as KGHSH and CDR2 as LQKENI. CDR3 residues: CASSPTGAPQSSEQYF. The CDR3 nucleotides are TGTGCCAGCTCACCGACGGGAGCCCCTCAAAGCTCCGAGCAGTACTTC. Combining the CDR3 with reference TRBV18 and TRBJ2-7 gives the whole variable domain NAGVMQNPRHLVRRRGQEARLRCSPMKGHSHVYWYRQLPEEGLKFMVYLQKENIIDESGMPKERFSAEFPKEGPSILRIQQVVRGDSAAYFCASSPTGAPQSSEQYFGPGTRLTVT.

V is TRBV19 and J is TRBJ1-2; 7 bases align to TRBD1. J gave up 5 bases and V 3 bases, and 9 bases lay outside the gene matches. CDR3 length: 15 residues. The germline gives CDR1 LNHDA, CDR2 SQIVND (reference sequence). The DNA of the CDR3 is TGTGCCAGTAGTATCCCTGAAAGGGGGCCTTATGGCTACACCTTC. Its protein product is CASSIPERGPYGYTF.

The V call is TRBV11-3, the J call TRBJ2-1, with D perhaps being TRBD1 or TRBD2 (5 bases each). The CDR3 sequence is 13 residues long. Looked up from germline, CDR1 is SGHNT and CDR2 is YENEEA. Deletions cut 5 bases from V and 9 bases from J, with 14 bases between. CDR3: CASSGAGSIEQFF. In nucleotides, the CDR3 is TGTGCCAGCAGCGGCGCAGGGAGTATTGAGCAGTTCTTC.

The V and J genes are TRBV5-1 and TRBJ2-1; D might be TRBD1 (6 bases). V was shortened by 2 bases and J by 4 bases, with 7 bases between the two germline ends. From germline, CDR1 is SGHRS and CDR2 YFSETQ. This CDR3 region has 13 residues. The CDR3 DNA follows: TGCGCCAGCAGCTTTGGACAGTACAATGAGCAGTTCTTC. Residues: CASSFGQYNEQFF.

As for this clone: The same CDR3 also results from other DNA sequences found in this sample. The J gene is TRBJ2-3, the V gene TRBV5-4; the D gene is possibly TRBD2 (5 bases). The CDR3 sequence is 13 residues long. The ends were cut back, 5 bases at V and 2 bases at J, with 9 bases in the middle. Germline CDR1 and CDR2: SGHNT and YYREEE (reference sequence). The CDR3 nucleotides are TGTGCCAGCAGTCAGCTAGCCACAGATACGCAGTATTTT. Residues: CASSQLATDTQYF.

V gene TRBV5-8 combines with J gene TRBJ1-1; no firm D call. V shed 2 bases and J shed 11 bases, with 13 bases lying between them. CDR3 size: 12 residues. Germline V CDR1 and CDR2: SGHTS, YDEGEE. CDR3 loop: CASSFSPSPAFF. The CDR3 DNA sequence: TGTGCCAGCAGCTTTTCCCCATCTCCGGCTTTCTTT.

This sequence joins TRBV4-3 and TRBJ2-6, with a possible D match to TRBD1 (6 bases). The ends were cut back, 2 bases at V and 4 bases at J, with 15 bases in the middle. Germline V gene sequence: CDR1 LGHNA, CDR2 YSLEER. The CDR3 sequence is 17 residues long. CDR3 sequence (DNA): TGCGCCAGCAGCCAAAATACAGGGTTATCCGGGGCCAACGTCCTGACTTTC. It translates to CASSQNTGLSGANVLTF.

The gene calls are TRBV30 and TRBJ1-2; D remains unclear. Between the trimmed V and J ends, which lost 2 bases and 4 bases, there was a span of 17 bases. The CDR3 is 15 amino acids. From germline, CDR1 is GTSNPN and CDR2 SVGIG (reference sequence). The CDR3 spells CAWSRDILVSYGYTF. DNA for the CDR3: TGTGCCTGGAGTCGAGACATCCTCGTCTCCTATGGCTACACCTTC.

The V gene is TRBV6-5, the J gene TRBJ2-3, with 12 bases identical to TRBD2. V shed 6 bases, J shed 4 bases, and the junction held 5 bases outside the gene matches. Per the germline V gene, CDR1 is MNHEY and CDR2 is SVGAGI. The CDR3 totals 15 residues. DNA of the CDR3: TGTGCCAGCAGCCGTGCTAGCGGGGGGGCAGATACGCAGTATTTT. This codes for CASSRASGGADTQYF.

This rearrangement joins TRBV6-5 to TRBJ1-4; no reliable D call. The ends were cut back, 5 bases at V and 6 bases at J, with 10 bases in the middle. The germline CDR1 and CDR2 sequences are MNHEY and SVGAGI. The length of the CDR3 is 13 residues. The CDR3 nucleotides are TGTGCCAGCAGTACCTCTTCATATGAAAAACTGTTTTTT. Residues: CASSTSSYEKLFF.

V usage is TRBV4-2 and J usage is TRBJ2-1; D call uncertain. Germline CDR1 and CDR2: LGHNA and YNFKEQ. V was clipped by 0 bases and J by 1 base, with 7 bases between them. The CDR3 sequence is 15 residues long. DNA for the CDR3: TGTGCCAGCAGCCAAGAGACTGCATCCTACAATGAGCAGTTCTTC. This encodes CASSQETASYNEQFF.

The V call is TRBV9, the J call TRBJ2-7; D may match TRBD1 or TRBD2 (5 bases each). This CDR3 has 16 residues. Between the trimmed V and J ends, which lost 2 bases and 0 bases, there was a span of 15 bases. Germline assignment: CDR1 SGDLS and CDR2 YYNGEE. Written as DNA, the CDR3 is TGTGCCAGCAGCGTTATTACAGGAGGAGGCTCCTACGAGCAGTACTTC. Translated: CASSVITGGGSYEQYF.

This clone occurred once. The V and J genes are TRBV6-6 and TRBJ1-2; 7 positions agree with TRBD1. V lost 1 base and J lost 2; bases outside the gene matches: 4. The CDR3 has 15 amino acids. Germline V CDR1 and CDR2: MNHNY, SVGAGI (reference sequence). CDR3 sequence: CASSYLTGINYGYTF. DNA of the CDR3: TGTGCCAGCAGTTACTTGACAGGGATCAACTATGGCTACACCTTC.

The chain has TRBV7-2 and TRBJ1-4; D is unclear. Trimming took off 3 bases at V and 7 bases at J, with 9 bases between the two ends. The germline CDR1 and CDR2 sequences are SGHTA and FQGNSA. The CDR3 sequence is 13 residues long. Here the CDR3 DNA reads TGTGCCAGCAGCTTCGGAACGGGTGAAAAACTGTTTTTT. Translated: CASSFGTGEKLFF.

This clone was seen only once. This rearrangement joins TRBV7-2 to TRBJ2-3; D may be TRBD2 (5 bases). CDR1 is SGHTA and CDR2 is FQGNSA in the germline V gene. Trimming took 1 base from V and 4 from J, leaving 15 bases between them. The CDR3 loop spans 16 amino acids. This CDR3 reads CASSLVPPSLADTQYF. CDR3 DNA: TGTGCCAGCAGCTTAGTACCGCCTAGCTTGGCAGATACGCAGTATTTT.

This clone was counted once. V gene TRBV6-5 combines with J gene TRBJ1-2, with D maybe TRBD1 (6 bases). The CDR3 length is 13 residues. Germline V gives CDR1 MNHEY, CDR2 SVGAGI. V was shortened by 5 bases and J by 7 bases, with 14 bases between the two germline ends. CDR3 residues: CASSRGGRFGYTF. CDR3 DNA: TGTGCCAGCAGTCGTGGGGGCCGCTTTGGCTACACCTTC.

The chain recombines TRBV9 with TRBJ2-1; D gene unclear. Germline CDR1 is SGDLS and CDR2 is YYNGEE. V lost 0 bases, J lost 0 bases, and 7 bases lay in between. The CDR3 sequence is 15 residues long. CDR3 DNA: TGTGCCAGCAGCGTAGCCCCAAGCTCCTACAATGAGCAGTTCTTC. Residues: CASSVAPSSYNEQFF.

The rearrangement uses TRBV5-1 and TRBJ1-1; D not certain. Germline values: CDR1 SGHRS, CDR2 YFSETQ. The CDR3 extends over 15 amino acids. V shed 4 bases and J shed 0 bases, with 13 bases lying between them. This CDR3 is CASSPQPEMNTEAFF. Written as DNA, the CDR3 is TGCGCCAGCAGCCCCCAGCCAGAGATGAACACTGAAGCTTTCTTT.

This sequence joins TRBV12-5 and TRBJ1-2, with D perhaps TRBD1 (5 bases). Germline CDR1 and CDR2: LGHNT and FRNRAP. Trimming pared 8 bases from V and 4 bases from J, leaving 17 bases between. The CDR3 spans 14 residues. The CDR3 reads CASLWDGDIYGYTF. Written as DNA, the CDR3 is TGTGCTAGTTTATGGGACGGCGACATCTATGGCTACACCTTC. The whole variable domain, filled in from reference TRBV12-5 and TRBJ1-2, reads DARVTQTPRHKVTEMGQEVTMRCQPILGHNTVFWYRQTMMQGLELLAYFRNRAPLDDSGMPKDRFSAEMPDATLATLKIQPSEPRDSAVYFCASLWDGDIYGYTFGSGTRLTVV.

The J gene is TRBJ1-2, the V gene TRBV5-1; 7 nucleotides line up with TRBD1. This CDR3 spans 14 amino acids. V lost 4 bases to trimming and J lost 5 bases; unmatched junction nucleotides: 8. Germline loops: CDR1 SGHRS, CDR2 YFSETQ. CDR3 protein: CASSSRGGQYGYTF. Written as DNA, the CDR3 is TGCGCCAGCAGCAGCCGCGGGGGACAGTATGGCTACACCTTC.

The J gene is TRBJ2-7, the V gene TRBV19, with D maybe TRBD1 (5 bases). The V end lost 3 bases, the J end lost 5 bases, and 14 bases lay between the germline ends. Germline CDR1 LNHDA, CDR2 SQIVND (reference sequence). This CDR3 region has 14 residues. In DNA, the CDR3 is TGTGCCAGTAGTATTGTTGGGGCTCCGAACGAGCAGTACTTC. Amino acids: CASSIVGAPNEQYF.

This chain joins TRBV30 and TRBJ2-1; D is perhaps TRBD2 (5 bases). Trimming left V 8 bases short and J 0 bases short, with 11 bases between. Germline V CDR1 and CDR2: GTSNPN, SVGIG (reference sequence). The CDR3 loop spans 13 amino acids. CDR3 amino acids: CARAVSSYNEQFF. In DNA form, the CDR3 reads TGTGCCAGAGCGGTGAGCTCCTACAATGAGCAGTTCTTC.

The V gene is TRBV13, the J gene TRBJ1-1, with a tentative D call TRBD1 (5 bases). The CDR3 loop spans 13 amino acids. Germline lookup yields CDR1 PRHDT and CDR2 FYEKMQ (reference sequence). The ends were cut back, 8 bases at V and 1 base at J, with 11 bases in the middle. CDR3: CASRRRANTEAFF. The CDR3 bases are TGTGCCAGCCGCCGCAGGGCGAACACTGAAGCTTTCTTT.

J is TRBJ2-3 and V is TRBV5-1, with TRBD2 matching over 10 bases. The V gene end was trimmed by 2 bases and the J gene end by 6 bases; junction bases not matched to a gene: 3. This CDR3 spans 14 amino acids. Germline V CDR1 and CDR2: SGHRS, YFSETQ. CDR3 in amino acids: CASSFSGGADTQYF. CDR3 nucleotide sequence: TGCGCCAGCAGCTTCAGCGGGGGGGCCGATACGCAGTATTTT.